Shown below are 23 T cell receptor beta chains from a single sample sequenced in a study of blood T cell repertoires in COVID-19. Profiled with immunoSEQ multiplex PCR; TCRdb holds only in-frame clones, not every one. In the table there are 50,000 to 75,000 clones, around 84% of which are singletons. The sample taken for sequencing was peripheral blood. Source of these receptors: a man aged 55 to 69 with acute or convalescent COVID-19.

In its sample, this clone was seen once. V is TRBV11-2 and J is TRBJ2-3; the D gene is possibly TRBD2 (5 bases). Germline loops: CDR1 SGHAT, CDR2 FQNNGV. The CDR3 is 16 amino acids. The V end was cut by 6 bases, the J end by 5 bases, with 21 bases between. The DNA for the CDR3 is TGTGCCAGCAGAGTCGGACGTAGCGTATCCGTAGATACGCAGTATTTT. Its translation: CASRVGRSVSVDTQYF. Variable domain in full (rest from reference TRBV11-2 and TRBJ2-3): EAGVAQSPRYKIIEKRQSVAFWCNPISGHATLYWYQQILGQGPKLLIQFQNNGVVDDSQLPKDRFSAERLKGVDSTLKIQPAKLEDSAVYLCASRVGRSVSVDTQYFGPGTRLTVL.

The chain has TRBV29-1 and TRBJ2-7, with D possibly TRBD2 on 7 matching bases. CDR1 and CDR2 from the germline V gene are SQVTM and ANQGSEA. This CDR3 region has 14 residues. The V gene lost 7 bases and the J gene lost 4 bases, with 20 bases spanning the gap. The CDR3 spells CSALGGGGPYEQYF. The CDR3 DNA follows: TGCAGCGCCCTCGGTGGGGGGGGCCCATACGAGCAGTACTTC.

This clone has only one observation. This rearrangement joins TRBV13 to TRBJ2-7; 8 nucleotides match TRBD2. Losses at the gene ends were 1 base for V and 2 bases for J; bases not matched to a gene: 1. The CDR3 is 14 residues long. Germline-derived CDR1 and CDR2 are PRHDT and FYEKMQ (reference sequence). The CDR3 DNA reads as TGTGCCAGCAGCTTAGCCGGGGGGGCCTACGAGCAGTACTTC. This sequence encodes CASSLAGGAYEQYF.

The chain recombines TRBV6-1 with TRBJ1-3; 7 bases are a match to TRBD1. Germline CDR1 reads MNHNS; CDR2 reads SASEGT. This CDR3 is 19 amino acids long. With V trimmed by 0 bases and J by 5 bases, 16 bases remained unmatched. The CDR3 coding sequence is TGTGCCAGCAGTGAAGCGGGGTTATTCCTTTCGGGACAGCGAAACACCATATATTTT. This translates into CASSEAGLFLSGQRNTIYF.

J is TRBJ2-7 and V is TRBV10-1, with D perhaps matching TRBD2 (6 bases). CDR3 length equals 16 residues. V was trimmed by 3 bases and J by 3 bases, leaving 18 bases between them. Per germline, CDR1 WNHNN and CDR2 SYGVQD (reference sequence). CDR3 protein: CASSETNRREDYEQYF. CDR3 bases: TGCGCCAGCAGTGAAACAAATCGGAGGGAAGACTACGAGCAGTACTTC.

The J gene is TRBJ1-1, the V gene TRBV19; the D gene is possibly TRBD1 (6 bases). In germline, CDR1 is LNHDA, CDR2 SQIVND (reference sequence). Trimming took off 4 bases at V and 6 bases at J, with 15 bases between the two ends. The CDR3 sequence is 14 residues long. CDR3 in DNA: TGTGCCAGTAGTAAGGAGACAGGTTGGGCTGAAGCTTTCTTT. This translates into CASSKETGWAEAFF.

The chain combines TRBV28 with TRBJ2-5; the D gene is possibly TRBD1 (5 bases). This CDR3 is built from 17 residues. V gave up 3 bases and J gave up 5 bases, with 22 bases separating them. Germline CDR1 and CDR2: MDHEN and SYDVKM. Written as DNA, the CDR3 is TGTGCCAGCAGTTTTATTTATGGTAGACAGTCTAAGGAGACCCAGTACTTC. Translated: CASSFIYGRQSKETQYF.

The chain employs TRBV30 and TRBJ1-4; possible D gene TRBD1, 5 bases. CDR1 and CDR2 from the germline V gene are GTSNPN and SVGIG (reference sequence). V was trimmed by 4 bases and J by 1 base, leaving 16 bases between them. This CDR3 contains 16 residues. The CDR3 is CAWNFDWGGTNEKLFF. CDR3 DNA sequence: TGTGCCTGGAATTTCGACTGGGGGGGAACTAATGAAAAACTGTTTTTT.

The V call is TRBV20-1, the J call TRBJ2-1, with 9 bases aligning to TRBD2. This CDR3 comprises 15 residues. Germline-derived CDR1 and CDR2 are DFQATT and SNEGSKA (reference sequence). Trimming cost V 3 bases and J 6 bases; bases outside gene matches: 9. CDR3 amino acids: CSASTSGGPFNEQFF. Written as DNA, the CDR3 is TGCAGTGCTAGTACGAGCGGGGGGCCATTCAATGAGCAGTTCTTC.

CDR3 nucleotides: TGTGCCAGCGCCGGGGGGCGCCAAGAGACCCAGTACTTC. The encoded protein is CASAGGRQETQYF. J is TRBJ2-5 and V is TRBV11-3; tentative D call: TRBD2 (7 bases). The V gene lost 8 bases and the J gene lost 1 base, with 11 bases spanning the gap. The CDR3 has 13 amino acids. Germline loops: CDR1 SGHNT, CDR2 YENEEA.

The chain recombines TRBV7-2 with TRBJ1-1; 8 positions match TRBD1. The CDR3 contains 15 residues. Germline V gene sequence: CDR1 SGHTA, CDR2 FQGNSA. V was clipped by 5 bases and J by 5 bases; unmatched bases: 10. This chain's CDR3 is CASSTTQGAGTEAFF. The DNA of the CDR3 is TGTGCCAGCAGCACCACCCAGGGGGCCGGGACTGAAGCTTTCTTT.

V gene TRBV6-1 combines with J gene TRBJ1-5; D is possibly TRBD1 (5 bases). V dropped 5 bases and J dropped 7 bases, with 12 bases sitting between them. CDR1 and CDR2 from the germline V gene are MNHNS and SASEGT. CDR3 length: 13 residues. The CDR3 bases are TGTGCCAGCAGTAGCTGGGGGGACCAGCCCCAGCATTTT. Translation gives CASSSWGDQPQHF.

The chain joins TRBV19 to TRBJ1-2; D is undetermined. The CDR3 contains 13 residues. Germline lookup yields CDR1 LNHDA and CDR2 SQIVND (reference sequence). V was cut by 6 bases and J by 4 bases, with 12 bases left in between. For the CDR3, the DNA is TGTGCCAGTAGCCCGACATCCTTCTATGGCTACACCTTC. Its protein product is CASSPTSFYGYTF.

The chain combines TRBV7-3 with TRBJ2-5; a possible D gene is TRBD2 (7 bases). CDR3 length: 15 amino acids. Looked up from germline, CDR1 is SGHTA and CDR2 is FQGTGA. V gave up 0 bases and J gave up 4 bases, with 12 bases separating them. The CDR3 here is CASSLTGGGGETQYF. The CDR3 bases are TGTGCCAGCAGCTTAACAGGCGGGGGCGGAGAGACCCAGTACTTC. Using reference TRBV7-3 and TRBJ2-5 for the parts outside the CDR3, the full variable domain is GAGVSQTPSNKVTEKGKYVELRCDPISGHTALYWYRQSLGQGPEFLIYFQGTGAADDSGLPNDRFFAVRPEGSVSTLKIQRTERGDSAVYLCASSLTGGGGETQYFGPGTRLLVL.

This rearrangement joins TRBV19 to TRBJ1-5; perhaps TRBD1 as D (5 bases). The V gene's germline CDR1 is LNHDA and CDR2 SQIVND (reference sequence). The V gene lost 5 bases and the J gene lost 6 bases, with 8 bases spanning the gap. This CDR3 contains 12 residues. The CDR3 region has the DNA TGTGCCAGTAGTCTAGGGGCTCAGCCCCAGCATTTT. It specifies CASSLGAQPQHF.

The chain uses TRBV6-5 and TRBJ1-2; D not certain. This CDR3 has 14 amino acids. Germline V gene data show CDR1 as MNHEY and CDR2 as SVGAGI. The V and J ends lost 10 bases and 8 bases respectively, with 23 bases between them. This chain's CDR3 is CATCRVAASGGYTF. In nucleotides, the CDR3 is TGTGCCACGTGCCGGGTGGCAGCGTCGGGAGGCTACACCTTC.

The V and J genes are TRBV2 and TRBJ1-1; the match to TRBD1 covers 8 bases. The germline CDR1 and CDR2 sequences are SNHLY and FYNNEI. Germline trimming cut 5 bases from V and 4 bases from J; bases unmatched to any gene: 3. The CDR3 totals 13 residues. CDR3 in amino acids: CASSPQGVTEAFF. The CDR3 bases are TGTGCCAGCAGTCCACAGGGGGTCACTGAAGCTTTCTTT.

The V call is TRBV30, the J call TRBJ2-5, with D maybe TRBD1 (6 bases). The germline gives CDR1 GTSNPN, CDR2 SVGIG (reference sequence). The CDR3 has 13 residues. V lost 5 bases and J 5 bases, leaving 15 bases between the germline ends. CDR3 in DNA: TGTGCCTGGGGGCTACAGGGCAGTGAGACCCAGTACTTC. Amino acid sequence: CAWGLQGSETQYF.

CDR3 sequence reads: CASSLVAEAFF. The CDR3 nucleotides read TGTGCCAGCAGCTTAGTCGCTGAAGCTTTCTTT. This rearrangement joins TRBV7-2 to TRBJ1-1; D not resolved. V was shortened by 1 base and J by 6 bases, with 3 bases between the two germline ends. The CDR3 is 11 amino acids. The germline V gene has CDR1 SGHTA and CDR2 FQGNSA.

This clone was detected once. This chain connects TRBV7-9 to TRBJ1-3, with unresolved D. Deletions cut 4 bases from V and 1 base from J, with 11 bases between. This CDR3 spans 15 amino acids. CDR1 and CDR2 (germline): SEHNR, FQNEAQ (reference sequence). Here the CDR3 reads CASSYPGASGNTIYF. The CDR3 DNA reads TGTGCCAGCAGCTATCCGGGAGCTTCTGGAAACACCATATATTTT. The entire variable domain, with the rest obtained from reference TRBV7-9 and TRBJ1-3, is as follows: DTGVSQNPRHKITKRGQNVTFRCDPISEHNRLYWYRQTLGQGPEFLTYFQNEAQLEKSRLLSDRFSAERPKGSFSTLEIQRTEQGDSAMYLCASSYPGASGNTIYFGEGSWLTVV.

The CDR3 region is CASSKAPGGAKNIQYF. The CDR3 DNA reads as TGTGCCAGCAGCAAAGCGCCAGGGGGGGCCAAAAACATTCAGTACTTC. This rearrangement joins TRBV21-1 to TRBJ2-4; TRBD1, as called in the table, went unchecked against the DNA. TRBV21-1 is classified as a pseudogene. This CDR3 is built from 16 residues.

The CDR3 DNA follows: TGCAGCGGAGAAACAGGGGGAGATGAAGCTTTCTTT. This encodes CSGETGGDEAFF. The chain uses TRBV29-1 and TRBJ1-1; 8 positions match TRBD1. This CDR3 has 12 amino acids. CDR1 is SQVTM, CDR2 ANQGSEA, per germline. The ends lost 7 bases at V and 7 bases at J; junction bases unmatched: 8.

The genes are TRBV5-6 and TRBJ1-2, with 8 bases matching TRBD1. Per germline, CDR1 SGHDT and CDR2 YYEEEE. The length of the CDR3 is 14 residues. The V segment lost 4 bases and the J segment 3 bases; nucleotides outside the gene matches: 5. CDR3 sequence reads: CASSPPDRDYGYTF. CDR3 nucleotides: TGTGCCAGCAGCCCACCGGACAGGGACTATGGCTACACCTTC. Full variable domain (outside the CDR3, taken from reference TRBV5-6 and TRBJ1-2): DAGVTQSPTHLIKTRGQQVTLRCSPKSGHDTVSWYQQALGQGPQFIFQYYEEEERQRGNFPDRFSGHQFPNYSSELNVNALLLGDSALYLCASSPPDRDYGYTFGSGTRLTVV.